Given below is one TCR beta chain in context. The data stem from a study of molecular identifiers for immune sequencing clone quantification. Germline V gene data show CDR1 as DFQATT and CDR2 as SNEGSKA (reference sequence). V was shortened by 6 bases and J by 8 bases, with 20 bases between the two germline ends. The CDR3 runs to 15 residues. Bulk TCR libraries used previously described methods and listed TCR primers. Using its own MiXCR run on the PCR reads, TCRdb lists one record per CDR3 protein. The table includes approximately 500,000 distinct CDR3 sequences, about a fifth detected once. Between roughly 19,000 and 1,100,000 sorted cells, with 10%, 30% or 50% RNA, yielded naive CD8 libraries.

This sequence joins TRBV20-1 and TRBJ1-6, with D perhaps matching TRBD1 (6 bases). Sequencing input: naive CD8+ T cells from blood, with Jurkat cell RNA spiked in. As for subset: FACS-sorted CD8+CD4-CCR7+CD45RA+ naive T cells. This clonotype was sampled from a human donor in good health. Some libraries in this study had Jurkat cell RNA spiked in. CDR3 loop: CSAPMDSRLDSPLHF. The CDR3 nucleotides read TGCAGTGCCCCAATGGACAGTCGTCTGGATTCACCCCTCCACTTT.